The 14 T cell receptor beta chains reported below all come from one sample, sequenced in a study of shared clonotypes between healthy human individuals. Sequenced by immunoSEQ multiplex PCR; TCRdb stores in-frame clones only, minus some. Among a few million clones listed, approximately 90% were seen once. Input material: naive CD4+ T cells from PBMCs. This sample's subset: CD45RA+ positively selected. Receptors were obtained from a man aged 18 to 35 in good health. Some clones in this sample may be carry-over from other donors' samples.

The chain carries TRBV7-2 and TRBJ2-7; maybe TRBD2 (5 bases). Between the trimmed V and J ends, which lost 3 bases and 3 bases, there was a span of 15 bases. CDR3 length: 15 residues. In germline, CDR1 is SGHTA, CDR2 FQGNSA. The CDR3 coding sequence is TGTGCCAGCAGCTTGGCCGGTGACTACTACTACGAGCAGTACTTC. Protein: CASSLAGDYYYEQYF.

This chain joins TRBV9 and TRBJ2-6; D gene unclear. This CDR3 is 16 amino acids long. Trimming took off 0 bases at V and 4 bases at J, with 11 bases between the two ends. The germline CDR1 and CDR2 sequences are SGDLS and YYNGEE. As DNA, the CDR3 is TGTGCCAGCAGCGTAGCTTCCGGGCCGGGGGCCAACGTCCTGACTTTC. It codes for CASSVASGPGANVLTF.

In the case of this clone: The same CDR3 is also encoded by other DNA sequences in this sample. V and J are TRBV5-1 and TRBJ1-1; no clear D. Germline V gene lookup returns CDR1 SGHRS and CDR2 YFSETQ. V lost 4 bases and J 0 bases, leaving 13 bases between the germline ends. This CDR3 spans 15 amino acids. Here the CDR3 reads CASSLTGVVNTEAFF. The CDR3 coding sequence is TGCGCCAGCAGCCTCACCGGGGTCGTGAACACTGAAGCTTTCTTT.

On this clone: The same CDR3 can be traced to other DNA sequences in this sample. This chain uses TRBV4-2 with TRBJ2-7; D might be TRBD2 (5 bases). Trimming removed 1 base at V and 1 base at J, with 8 bases between. There are 14 residues in the CDR3. Germline-derived CDR1 and CDR2 are LGHNA and YNFKEQ. The CDR3 nucleotides are TGTGCCAGCAGCCAAGTCCGGGGTTCCTACGAGCAGTACTTC. As protein: CASSQVRGSYEQYF.

This clone showed up just once. The rearrangement uses TRBV4-2 and TRBJ2-3, with 9 positions matching TRBD2. Germline loops: CDR1 LGHNA, CDR2 YNFKEQ. Germline trimming cut 0 bases from V and 2 bases from J; bases unmatched to any gene: 12. This CDR3 contains 19 residues. CDR3 sequence reads: CASSQDRGLAGRVTDTQYF. In nucleotides, the CDR3 is TGTGCCAGCAGCCAAGATCGGGGGCTAGCGGGAAGGGTCACAGATACGCAGTATTTT.

This rearrangement joins TRBV5-6 to TRBJ2-5; 8 bases map to TRBD2. V trimming: 3 bases; J trimming: 5 bases; junction bases outside the gene matches: 6. This CDR3 region has 14 residues. The V gene's germline CDR1 is SGHDT and CDR2 YYEEEE. CDR3 bases: TGTGCCAGCAGCTCGTCGGGAGGGCGGGAGACCCAGTACTTC. It codes for CASSSSGGRETQYF. The variable domain in full, completed from reference TRBV5-6 and TRBJ2-5, reads DAGVTQSPTHLIKTRGQQVTLRCSPKSGHDTVSWYQQALGQGPQFIFQYYEEEERQRGNFPDRFSGHQFPNYSSELNVNALLLGDSALYLCASSSSGGRETQYFGPGTRLLVL.

In this sample, this clone turned up a few times. Other DNA sequences in the sample encode the same CDR3. This rearrangement joins TRBV29-1 to TRBJ2-2, with D unresolved. CDR1 and CDR2 from the germline V gene are SQVTM and ANQGSEA. The CDR3 spans 12 residues. Trimming shortened V by 4 bases and J by 2 bases, and 5 bases separated the two germline ends. CDR3 DNA sequence: TGCAGCGTTGCAGGAAACACCGGGGAGCTGTTTTTT. Encoded protein: CSVAGNTGELFF.

For this clone: The same CDR3 can be traced to other DNA sequences in this sample. This sequence joins TRBV2 and TRBJ2-7; the match to TRBD2 covers 12 bases. The CDR3 runs to 14 residues. J gave up 2 bases and V 5 bases, and 1 base lay outside the gene matches. Germline V CDR1 and CDR2: SNHLY, FYNNEI. The CDR3 DNA follows: TGTGCCAGCAGTCTAGCGGGAGGGCCCTACGAGCAGTACTTC. It codes for CASSLAGGPYEQYF.

The chain employs TRBV9 and TRBJ2-3, with 11 positions matching TRBD2. CDR3 size: 16 residues. V was pared by 4 bases and J by 2 bases, with 6 bases of the junction left unmatched. The germline V gene has CDR1 SGDLS and CDR2 YYNGEE. The CDR3 here is CASSFRLAGITDTQYF. The CDR3 DNA reads TGTGCCAGCAGCTTCAGACTAGCGGGGATCACAGATACGCAGTATTTT.

As for this clone: The same CDR3 arises from other DNA sequences in this sample as well. The chain is built from TRBV2 and TRBJ2-7; maybe TRBD1 (5 bases). This CDR3 region has 11 residues. Trimming took 5 bases from V and 3 from J, leaving 5 bases between them. Germline V gene lookup returns CDR1 SNHLY and CDR2 FYNNEI. The CDR3 loop is CASSRGYEQYF. The CDR3 bases are TGTGCCAGCAGTAGGGGCTACGAGCAGTACTTC. The full variable domain, in which reference TRBV2 and TRBJ2-7 provide the parts outside the CDR3, is EPEVTQTPSHQVTQMGQEVILRCVPISNHLYFYWYRQILGQKVEFLVSFYNNEISEKSEIFDDQFSVERPDGSNFTLKIRSTKLEDSAMYFCASSRGYEQYFGPGTRLTVT.

The chain recombines TRBV30 with TRBJ2-2, with 14 bases that match TRBD2. CDR3 length: 19 amino acids. Germline CDR1 reads GTSNPN; CDR2 reads SVGIG (reference sequence). The trim removed 5 bases at V and 2 bases at J, leaving 13 bases unmatched. This chain's CDR3 is CAWRTIRTSGRHNTGELFF. CDR3 bases: TGTGCCTGGCGAACGATCAGGACTAGCGGGAGGCATAACACCGGGGAGCTGTTTTTT. Filled out from reference TRBV30 and TRBJ2-2, the complete variable domain reads SQTIHQWPATLVQPVGSPLSLECTVEGTSNPNLYWYRQAAGRGLQLLFYSVGIGQISSEVPQNLSASRPQDRQFILSSKKLLLSDSGFYLCAWRTIRTSGRHNTGELFFGEGSRLTVL.

The sample holds one count of this clone. The gene calls are TRBV7-9 and TRBJ2-7; D is possibly TRBD2 (6 bases). V was trimmed by 6 bases and J by 6 bases, leaving 15 bases between them. There are 13 residues in the CDR3. Germline assignment: CDR1 SEHNR and CDR2 FQNEAQ (reference sequence). CDR3 DNA sequence: TGTGCCAGCAGTATAGGCGGGACCGGCGAGCAGTACTTC. Protein sequence: CASSIGGTGEQYF.

This clone was recorded only once. The chain couples TRBV29-1 to TRBJ1-5; no clear D gene. The CDR3 covers 14 residues. V shed 5 bases and J shed 4 bases, with 15 bases lying between them. Per germline, CDR1 SQVTM and CDR2 ANQGSEA. CDR3 amino acids: CSVLKGSGNQPQHF. DNA of the CDR3: TGCAGCGTTTTAAAAGGGTCGGGGAATCAGCCCCAGCATTTT.

This chain uses TRBV7-9 with TRBJ2-6; D unclear. Trimming left V 1 base short and J 0 bases short, with 7 bases between. Germline values: CDR1 SEHNR, CDR2 FQNEAQ (reference sequence). The CDR3 contains 16 residues. Here the CDR3 DNA reads TGTGCCAGCAGCTTAGGTCTGTACTCTGGGGCCAACGTCCTGACTTTC. Its protein product is CASSLGLYSGANVLTF.